The next 15 T cell receptor beta chains were all read from a single sample in a study of cytomegalovirus exposure and HLA in healthy donors. The PCR used 60 Vbeta and 13 Jbeta primers. Generated by immunoSEQ multiplex PCR, the TCRdb table keeps only in-frame clones and is missing some. The repertoire holds roughly 100,000 clones, with roughly 70% as singletons. Sequences were obtained from PBMCs. The receptors shown here come from a male donor in good health and CMV-seropositive.

The CDR3 loop reads CASSQEGVVDRHGNTIYF. Here the CDR3 DNA reads TGTGCCAGCAGCCAAGAAGGAGTGGTAGACCGTCACGGAAACACCATATATTTT. The chain uses TRBV4-2 and TRBJ1-3; no firm D call. The germline V gene has CDR1 LGHNA and CDR2 YNFKEQ. There are 18 residues in the CDR3. Trimming removed 0 bases at V and 4 bases at J, with 19 bases between.

The chain joins TRBV18 to TRBJ1-2; D may be TRBD1 (6 bases). V was trimmed by 3 bases and J by 8 bases, leaving 13 bases between them. The CDR3 is 13 residues long. From germline, CDR1 is KGHSH and CDR2 LQKENI. CDR3 region: CASSPQDRSGYTF. The CDR3 region has the DNA TGTGCCAGCTCACCTCAGGACAGAAGCGGCTACACCTTC.

The sample holds one count of this clone. This rearrangement joins TRBV10-3 to TRBJ1-2; D is perhaps TRBD1 (6 bases). The V gene lost 6 bases and the J gene lost 4 bases, with 15 bases spanning the gap. CDR3 size: 14 residues. Germline V CDR1 and CDR2: ENHRY, SYGVKD. The CDR3 DNA is TGTGCCATCAGCACGGACAGCATGGGCTATGGCTACACCTTC. Translation: CAISTDSMGYGYTF.

This clone was seen a few times. V usage is TRBV7-9 and J usage is TRBJ2-7; 7 nucleotides align to TRBD1. Trimming took 3 bases from V and 7 from J; bases not matched to a gene: 12. The CDR3 is made up of 15 amino acids. CDR1 is SEHNR, CDR2 FQNEAQ, per germline (reference sequence). Here the CDR3 DNA reads TGTGCCAGCAGCTTCCGGGACAGAAGATTCTCGGAGCAGTACTTC. Residues: CASSFRDRRFSEQYF.

In nucleotides, the CDR3 is TGCGCCAGCAGCTTCGGGGAGTCCTACGAGCAGTACTTC. Translation: CASSFGESYEQYF. J is TRBJ2-7 and V is TRBV5-1; D perhaps matches TRBD2 (5 bases). V was cut by 2 bases and J by 1 base, with 7 bases left in between. The CDR3 spans 13 residues. From germline, CDR1 is SGHRS and CDR2 YFSETQ.

The chain couples TRBV7-9 to TRBJ2-7, with a weak D call TRBD2 (6 bases). The V and J ends lost 1 base and 6 bases respectively, with 10 bases between them. CDR1 is SEHNR and CDR2 is FQNEAQ in the germline V gene (reference sequence). The CDR3 has 13 residues. The CDR3 sequence is CASSLVGGAEQYF. In nucleotides, the CDR3 is TGTGCCAGCAGCTTAGTGGGCGGGGCCGAGCAGTACTTC. The full variable domain, completed using reference TRBV7-9 and TRBJ2-7, is DTGVSQNPRHKITKRGQNVTFRCDPISEHNRLYWYRQTLGQGPEFLTYFQNEAQLEKSRLLSDRFSAERPKGSFSTLEIQRTEQGDSAMYLCASSLVGGAEQYFGPGTRLTVT.

The rearrangement uses TRBV4-2 and TRBJ2-1; 11 nucleotides match TRBD2. The CDR3 spans 16 residues. Unmatched junction bases numbered 13, after V lost 0 bases and J lost 15 bases. The germline gives CDR1 LGHNA, CDR2 YNFKEQ. The CDR3 nucleotides are TGTGCCAGCAGCCAAGATTTGACTAGCGGGACCTCTTTCGGGTTCTTC. This sequence encodes CASSQDLTSGTSFGFF.

The gene calls are TRBV5-1 and TRBJ2-3, with 7 bases aligning to TRBD2. Trimming removed 0 bases from V and 0 bases from J; junction bases left unmatched: 4. The CDR3 loop spans 16 amino acids. The germline V gene encodes CDR1 SGHRS and CDR2 YFSETQ. CDR3 sequence: CASSLGHSGSTDTQYF. The CDR3 bases are TGCGCCAGCAGCTTGGGGCATAGCGGGAGCACAGATACGCAGTATTTT.

This sequence joins TRBV5-7 and TRBJ2-1; 8 bases align to TRBD2. TRBV5-7 is known as an ORF, though its function is uncertain. The trim removed 4 bases at V and 12 bases at J, leaving 15 bases unmatched. This CDR3 contains 15 residues. The CDR3 region has the DNA TGTGCCAGCAGCCTCTGGGAGGGACTAGTCGGACGGCAGTTCTTC. Translated, it gives CASSLWEGLVGRQFF.

The rearrangement uses TRBV4-2 and TRBJ1-1; D possibly corresponds to TRBD1 (6 bases). The CDR3 is 16 amino acids. Per germline, CDR1 LGHNA and CDR2 YNFKEQ. Trimming pared 3 bases from V and 2 bases from J, leaving 16 bases between. CDR3 in DNA: TGTGCCAGCAGCCACCGCGCAGGGGTTTTAAACACTGAAGCTTTCTTT. This translates into CASSHRAGVLNTEAFF.

This clone turned up a few times. The chain has TRBV7-9 and TRBJ2-7; D gene uncertain. Between the trimmed V and J ends, which lost 5 bases and 6 bases, there was a span of 11 bases. Germline CDR1 and CDR2: SEHNR and FQNEAQ (reference sequence). This CDR3 region has 12 residues. CDR3 nucleotides: TGTGCCAGCAGCCGGTCCGTTAGCGAGCAGTACTTC. It specifies CASSRSVSEQYF. The full variable domain, in which reference TRBV7-9 and TRBJ2-7 provide the parts outside the CDR3, is DTGVSQNPRHKITKRGQNVTFRCDPISEHNRLYWYRQTLGQGPEFLTYFQNEAQLEKSRLLSDRFSAERPKGSFSTLEIQRTEQGDSAMYLCASSRSVSEQYFGPGTRLTVT.

This clone was observed a single time. The chain employs TRBV5-4 and TRBJ2-6, with D possibly TRBD1 on 5 matching bases. The CDR3 has 15 amino acids. The germline V gene encodes CDR1 SGHNT and CDR2 YYREEE (reference sequence). V gave up 3 bases and J gave up 2 bases, with 9 bases separating them. Written as DNA, the CDR3 is TGTGCCAGCAGCTCTCAGGGTACTGGGGCCAACGTCCTGACTTTC. As protein: CASSSQGTGANVLTF.

The chain is built from TRBV9 and TRBJ1-4; no reliable D call. The germline V and J ends were trimmed by 4 bases and 4 bases, with 14 bases remaining between them. Per germline, CDR1 SGDLS and CDR2 YYNGEE. This CDR3 spans 15 amino acids. The chain's CDR3 is CASSPSGMINEKLFF. DNA for the CDR3: TGTGCCAGCAGCCCCTCGGGGATGATTAATGAAAAACTGTTTTTT.

This clone has a handful of counts. This chain joins TRBV19 and TRBJ2-7; TRBD2 matches 10 bases. The V gene's germline CDR1 is LNHDA and CDR2 SQIVND (reference sequence). The CDR3 is 15 residues long. V trimming: 3 bases; J trimming: 3 bases; junction bases outside the gene matches: 5. Here the CDR3 reads CASSISASGSYEQYF. CDR3 coding DNA: TGTGCCAGTAGTATCTCGGCTAGCGGGAGCTACGAGCAGTACTTC.

The chain is built from TRBV5-1 and TRBJ1-6, with TRBD1 as a possible D gene (5 bases). The CDR3 contains 16 residues. V lost 4 bases, J lost 4 bases, and 15 bases lay in between. Germline-derived CDR1 and CDR2 are SGHRS and YFSETQ. In nucleotides, the CDR3 is TGCGCCAGCAGCCATGCCGCACAGGCTTATAATTCACCCCTCCACTTT. The encoded protein is CASSHAAQAYNSPLHF.